The 32 T cell receptor beta chains presented below share a single source sample, sequenced in a study of regulatory T cells in long-lasting Graves disease. The time point here: newly diagnosed GD, antithyroid drugs for less than 3 months. The TCR library was made from RNA extracted from PBMCs. The authors built TCR beta libraries using iRepertoire HTBI primers and Arm-PCR of CDR3 regions. TCRdb processed the multiplex PCR reads anew with MiXCR; each CDR3 protein has one entry. The repertoire holds roughly 610,000 distinct CDR3 sequences, with around 15% as singletons. This sample also belongs to another study, concerning T cells in Graves' hyperthyroidism and ophthalmopathy.

The sample here was peripheral blood mononuclear cells (PBMCs), taken at new diagnosis, from a patient treated with antithyroid drugs. The receptor source for this set is a woman between 25 and 40 years old with Graves disease.

V usage is TRBV5-1 and J usage is TRBJ1-5; TRBD1 might be the D (6 bases). Between the trimmed V and J ends, which lost 4 bases and 1 base, there was a span of 15 bases. This CDR3 is 16 amino acids long. Per the germline V gene, CDR1 is SGHRS and CDR2 is YFSETQ. CDR3 coding DNA: TGCGCCAGCAGCCCCGAGGGGGGGCTGAGCAATCAGCCCCAGCATTTT. This gives the protein CASSPEGGLSNQPQHF.

This clonotype occurred a few times. The junction departs from the called germline gene at one end, perhaps through a read error. The chain carries TRBV6-5 and TRBJ2-3; D is possibly TRBD1 (6 bases). The CDR3 is 14 residues long. Germline V gene data show CDR1 as MNHEY and CDR2 as SVGAGI. The CDR3 DNA follows: TGTGCCAGCAGTTACCTCGGCCGGACAGATACGCGGTATTTT. Encoded protein: CASSYLGRTDTRYF.

This clonotype was seen many times. The chain combines TRBV2 with TRBJ2-4; D gene uncertain. This CDR3 contains 14 residues. V dropped 5 bases and J dropped 3 bases, with 11 bases sitting between them. Germline CDR1 is SNHLY and CDR2 is FYNNEI. CDR3 DNA sequence: TGTGCCAGCAGTCAAAGTCTAGGCAAAAACATTCAGTACTTC. Translated: CASSQSLGKNIQYF.

This clonotype has more than one count but fewer than ten. This chain uses TRBV12-3 or TRBV12-4 with TRBJ2-1; TRBD1 might be the D (6 bases). V was pared by 7 bases and J by 6 bases, with 13 bases between. The CDR3 extends over 13 amino acids. CDR3 region: CASKGQTPNEQFF. The DNA for the CDR3 is TGTGCCAGCAAAGGACAGACCCCCAATGAGCAGTTCTTC.

The sample holds many counts of this clonotype. The chain uses TRBV28 and TRBJ2-3, with 8 bases matching TRBD1. This CDR3 is built from 14 residues. With V trimmed by 4 bases and J by 6 bases, 6 bases remained unmatched. CDR1 and CDR2 (germline): MDHEN, SYDVKM. The chain's CDR3 is CASSSKGQGDTQYF. The CDR3 coding sequence is TGTGCCAGCAGTTCCAAAGGACAGGGTGATACGCAGTATTTT. The whole variable domain, filled in from reference TRBV28 and TRBJ2-3, reads DVKVTQSSRYLVKRTGEKVFLECVQDMDHENMFWYRQDPGLGLRLIYFSYDVKMKEKGDIPEGYSVSREKKERFSLILESASTNQTSMYLCASSSKGQGDTQYFGPGTRLTVL.

The chain carries TRBV30 and TRBJ2-7, with TRBD2 as a possible D gene (5 bases). Looked up from germline, CDR1 is GTSNPN and CDR2 is SVGIG (reference sequence). Between the trimmed V and J ends, which lost 4 bases and 3 bases, there was a span of 7 bases. This CDR3 contains 11 residues. CDR3: CAWIRGYEQYF. The CDR3 DNA follows: TGTGCCTGGATACGGGGCTACGAGCAGTACTTC.

There are many counts of this clonotype. This chain links TRBV19 with TRBJ1-5; 7 nucleotides match TRBD1. Germline CDR1 LNHDA, CDR2 SQIVND (reference sequence). The CDR3 is 15 amino acids. V lost 4 bases to trimming and J lost 4 bases; unmatched junction nucleotides: 7. CDR3 nucleotide sequence: TGTGCCAGTAGTACCTTGGGACAGACAAATCAGCCCCAGCATTTT. Translated: CASSTLGQTNQPQHF.

For the CDR3, the DNA is TGTGCCACCAGCAGAGAGGGGGGGGTGAATGAGCAGTTCTTC. This translates into CATSREGGVNEQFF. The chain carries TRBV15 and TRBJ2-1; the match to TRBD2 covers 7 bases. The CDR3 totals 14 residues. Germline CDR1 reads LNHNV; CDR2 reads YYDKDF (reference sequence). Germline trimming cut 0 bases from V and 7 bases from J; bases unmatched to any gene: 3. The whole variable domain, filled in from reference TRBV15 and TRBJ2-1, reads DAMVIQNPRYQVTQFGKPVTLSCSQTLNHNVMYWYQQKSSQAPKLLFHYYDKDFNNEADTPDNFQSRRPNTSFCFLDIRSPGLGDTAMYLCATSREGGVNEQFFGPGTRLTVL.

This rearrangement joins TRBV2 to TRBJ2-2, with 9 bases lining up with TRBD2. This CDR3 is 16 amino acids long. Germline V gives CDR1 SNHLY, CDR2 FYNNEI. Unmatched junction bases numbered 11, after V lost 8 bases and J lost 4 bases. CDR3 in amino acids: CASLEFAGGGTGELFF. The DNA of the CDR3 is TGTGCCAGCTTAGAATTTGCGGGAGGGGGCACCGGGGAGCTGTTTTTT.

The CDR3 region is CSGVRTGSEAFF. DNA for the CDR3: TGCAGCGGCGTCCGTACAGGGTCTGAAGCTTTCTTT. This chain links TRBV29-1 with TRBJ1-1, with a weak D call TRBD1 (6 bases). Germline V gene sequence: CDR1 SQVTM, CDR2 ANQGSEA. The CDR3 totals 12 residues. The V end lost 7 bases, the J end lost 6 bases, and 15 bases lay between the germline ends.

This clonotype was detected many times. The rearrangement links TRBV2 to TRBJ2-2, with D possibly matching TRBD1 (5 bases). V lost 6 bases, J lost 10 bases, and 9 bases lay in between. CDR1 is SNHLY, CDR2 FYNNEI, per germline. This CDR3 comprises 11 residues. DNA of the CDR3: TGTGCCAGCAGACTACAGGCGGAGCTGTTTTTT. It is translated as CASRLQAELFF.

The J gene is TRBJ2-7, the V gene TRBV14, with 8 bases aligning to TRBD1. The germline gives CDR1 SGHDN, CDR2 FVKESK. V was clipped by 0 bases and J by 6 bases; unmatched bases: 1. The CDR3 length is 13 residues. DNA for the CDR3: TGTGCCAGCAGCCAAGACAGGGGGCGCGAGCAGTACTTC. This encodes CASSQDRGREQYF.

This rearrangement joins TRBV11-2 to TRBJ1-5; possible D gene TRBD1, 6 bases. CDR1 and CDR2 from the germline V gene are SGHAT and FQNNGV. Trimming removed 3 bases from V and 4 bases from J, with 13 bases in between. CDR3 length equals 15 residues. The CDR3 bases are TGTGCCAGCAGCTTGCGGACAGCTTCAAATCAGCCCCAGCATTTT. It specifies CASSLRTASNQPQHF.

A note on this clonotype: A read error may be the cause here, since a much bigger clone is one base away. Given the absence of the conserved phenylalanine or tryptophan at the CDR3 end, a read error is likely. The gene calls are TRBV20-1 and TRBJ2-3; 10 nucleotides align to TRBD2. Germline-derived CDR1 and CDR2 are DFQATT and SNEGSKA (reference sequence). V shed 6 bases and J 4 bases; nucleotides not matched to a gene: 10. The CDR3 sequence is 15 residues long. The CDR3 region has the DNA TGCAGTGCAAGCGGGAGGGGTGGGATCGCAGATACGCAGTATCTT. Its translation: CSASGRGGIADTQYL.

This clonotype was found many times. The chain has TRBV2 and TRBJ2-1, with D possibly being TRBD1 (6 bases). This CDR3 has 14 amino acids. Germline-derived CDR1 and CDR2 are SNHLY and FYNNEI. V was cut by 6 bases and J by 7 bases, with 16 bases left in between. CDR3 nucleotide sequence: TGTGCCAGCAGGGAACAGGGTTTAGGAAATGAGCAGTTCTTC. Protein product: CASREQGLGNEQFF.

The chain couples TRBV28 to TRBJ2-7, with TRBD2 as a possible D gene (6 bases). CDR3 length: 19 residues. Germline assignment: CDR1 MDHEN and CDR2 SYDVKM. V was clipped by 3 bases and J by 3 bases, with 27 bases between them. Here the CDR3 reads CASSFHGGVVGGGLYEQYF. The DNA for the CDR3 is TGTGCCAGCAGTTTTCACGGGGGAGTCGTGGGAGGCGGCCTCTACGAGCAGTACTTC. The entire variable domain, with the rest obtained from reference TRBV28 and TRBJ2-7, is as follows: DVKVTQSSRYLVKRTGEKVFLECVQDMDHENMFWYRQDPGLGLRLIYFSYDVKMKEKGDIPEGYSVSREKKERFSLILESASTNQTSMYLCASSFHGGVVGGGLYEQYFGPGTRLTVT.

In this sample, this clonotype turned up many times. The V call is TRBV20-1, the J call TRBJ2-5, with TRBD1 matching over 7 bases. This CDR3 contains 14 residues. CDR1 and CDR2 (germline): DFQATT, SNEGSKA (reference sequence). V trimming: 5 bases; J trimming: 1 base; junction bases outside the gene matches: 7. In DNA, the CDR3 is TGCAGTGCTGGACCCGGGACAGTCCAAGAGACCCAGTACTTC. Translation: CSAGPGTVQETQYF.

This clonotype has ten or more counts. This rearrangement joins TRBV28 to TRBJ2-7; tentative D call: TRBD2 (5 bases). With 2 bases removed from V and 0 bases from J, the gap between germline ends came to 17 bases. The germline V gene encodes CDR1 MDHEN and CDR2 SYDVKM. This CDR3 region has 17 residues. The DNA of the CDR3 is TGTGCCAGCAGTTTAGGAGGCCGTGGTCTGAGCTCCTACGAGCAGTACTTC. The encoded protein is CASSLGGRGLSSYEQYF.

This clonotype was counted many times. The CDR3 region is CASRSTVYTEAFF. The CDR3 nucleotides are TGTGCCAGCAGGTCGACAGTTTACACTGAAGCTTTCTTT. The gene calls are TRBV28 and TRBJ1-1; tentatively, D is TRBD1 (5 bases). Trimming stripped 6 bases from V and 3 bases from J, with 11 bases between. This CDR3 has 13 amino acids. CDR1 is MDHEN and CDR2 is SYDVKM in the germline V gene.

For this clonotype: Given a much more abundant clone one base away, this may be a read error. The rearrangement uses TRBV2 and TRBJ2-1; 10 nucleotides align to TRBD1. With V trimmed by 6 bases and J by 3 bases, 8 bases remained unmatched. This CDR3 comprises 16 residues. Germline-derived CDR1 and CDR2 are SNHLY and FYNNEI. The CDR3 spells CASSVRTGGVYNEQFF. In nucleotides, the CDR3 is TGTGCCAGCAGCGTACGGACAGGGGGGGTCTACAATGAGCAGTTCTTC. Variable domain in full (rest from reference TRBV2 and TRBJ2-1): EPEVTQTPSHQVTQMGQEVILRCVPISNHLYFYWYRQILGQKVEFLVSFYNNEISEKSEIFDDQFSVERPDGSNFTLKIRSTKLEDSAMYFCASSVRTGGVYNEQFFGPGTRLTVL.

The table lists this clonotype with many counts. The rearrangement links TRBV7-2 to TRBJ1-2, with 9 bases identical to TRBD1. The J segment lost 8 bases and the V segment lost 1 base, leaving 5 bases of the junction unmatched. The CDR3 has 14 residues. Germline CDR1 is SGHTA and CDR2 is FQGNSA. DNA of the CDR3: TGTGCCAGCAGCTTAGGGGACAGGGTGGGCGGCTACACCTTC. Translation gives CASSLGDRVGGYTF.

This clonotype was picked up a small number of times. V is TRBV11-2 and J is TRBJ2-1; D assignment may be TRBD1 or TRBD2 (6 bases each). The CDR3 covers 15 residues. The V gene lost 5 bases and the J gene lost 11 bases, with 22 bases spanning the gap. CDR1 and CDR2 from the germline V gene are SGHAT and FQNNGV. CDR3 in amino acids: CASSQWTVTRDKQFF. Written as DNA, the CDR3 is TGTGCCAGCAGCCAGTGGACAGTTACGCGGGATAAGCAGTTCTTC.

This clonotype was observed many times. J is TRBJ1-4 and V is TRBV27; D may be TRBD1 (5 bases). With 3 bases removed from V and 4 bases from J, the gap between germline ends came to 12 bases. The germline CDR1 and CDR2 sequences are MNHEY and SMNVEV (reference sequence). The CDR3 has 15 amino acids. The CDR3: CASSFIGAGNEKLFF. The DNA for the CDR3 is TGTGCCAGCAGTTTTATAGGGGCGGGTAATGAAAAACTGTTTTTT.

This clonotype was seen a few times. The V and J genes are TRBV28 and TRBJ1-6; TRBD1 matches 7 bases. Germline V CDR1 and CDR2: MDHEN, SYDVKM. V shed 2 bases and J 7 bases; nucleotides not matched to a gene: 5. This CDR3 spans 15 amino acids. This CDR3 is CASSLGDSKNSPLHF. The CDR3 coding sequence is TGTGCCAGCAGTTTAGGGGACAGTAAAAATTCACCCCTCCACTTT.

This clonotype has only a few counts. The gene calls are TRBV2 and TRBJ1-5; D is undetermined. The V and J ends lost 0 bases and 2 bases respectively, with 14 bases between them. The CDR3 runs to 17 residues. Germline CDR1 and CDR2: SNHLY and FYNNEI. CDR3 loop: CASSEALGIPGNQPQHF. As DNA, the CDR3 is TGTGCCAGCAGTGAAGCGCTCGGGATTCCGGGCAATCAGCCCCAGCATTTT.

The chain is built from TRBV7-9 and TRBJ1-5; D not certain. This CDR3 comprises 14 residues. Germline V gene data show CDR1 as SEHNR and CDR2 as FQNEAQ (reference sequence). The CDR3 region is CATGSGYSNQPQHF. In nucleotides, the CDR3 is TGTGCGACGGGATCGGGGTATAGCAATCAGCCCCAGCATTTT.

V is TRBV11-2 and J is TRBJ1-1, with D perhaps TRBD1 (6 bases). The CDR3 is 15 amino acids. V lost 5 bases to trimming and J lost 6 bases, with 19 bases between them. Germline CDR1 and CDR2: SGHAT and FQNNGV. DNA for the CDR3: TGTGCCAGCAGCCTTCGAACAGGGTCTTTCTCTGAAGCTTTCTTT. It codes for CASSLRTGSFSEAFF. Complete variable domain (other parts from reference TRBV11-2 and TRBJ1-1): EAGVAQSPRYKIIEKRQSVAFWCNPISGHATLYWYQQILGQGPKLLIQFQNNGVVDDSQLPKDRFSAERLKGVDSTLKIQPAKLEDSAVYLCASSLRTGSFSEAFFGQGTRLTVV.

This clonotype was seen only a few times. The genes are TRBV5-6 and TRBJ2-2; TRBD2 might be the D (6 bases). This CDR3 region has 16 residues. Trimming took off 4 bases at V and 3 bases at J, with 16 bases between the two ends. Germline V gene sequence: CDR1 SGHDT, CDR2 YYEEEE. The CDR3 bases are TGTGCCAGCAGCCCGTTGGGGGGAGTGGACACCGGGGAGCTGTTTTTT. Translating it yields CASSPLGGVDTGELFF.

Points on this clonotype: This sequence is one base from a far larger clone and is likely a read error. The chain recombines TRBV27 with TRBJ1-5, with 8 bases aligning to TRBD1. CDR1 is MNHEY and CDR2 is SMNVEV in the germline V gene (reference sequence). This CDR3 is 15 amino acids long. The V and J ends lost 5 bases and 5 bases, in that order; junction bases with no gene match: 8. For the CDR3, the DNA is TGTGCCAGCAGTGAGTCGCAGGGGGCTCATCAGCCCCAGCATTTT. It codes for CASSESQGAHQPQHF.

Many counts were recorded for this clonotype. The CDR3 nucleotides read TGTGCCAGCAACTCGGGGATGAACACTGAAGCTTTCTTT. This encodes CASNSGMNTEAFF. This chain connects TRBV28 to TRBJ1-1; unclear D gene. Germline V CDR1 and CDR2: MDHEN, SYDVKM. This CDR3 region has 13 residues. Between the trimmed V and J ends, which lost 7 bases and 0 bases, there was a span of 9 bases.

The rearrangement joins TRBV19 to TRBJ2-2; 8 nucleotides line up with TRBD2. V was pared by 7 bases and J by 1 base, with 11 bases of the junction left unmatched. CDR1 and CDR2 from the germline V gene are LNHDA and SQIVND (reference sequence). There are 17 residues in the CDR3. CDR3 protein: CASNNRRSGRNTGELFF. For the CDR3, the DNA is TGTGCCAGTAACAACCGCCGGAGCGGGAGGAACACCGGGGAGCTGTTTTTT.

A few counts support this clonotype. The CDR3 DNA sequence: TGTGCCAGCAGCTTCAGCAGGAGATGGGGTAGCAATGAGCAGTTCTTC. This codes for CASSFSRRWGSNEQFF. The chain has TRBV7-2 and TRBJ2-1; D gene ambiguous. CDR3 length equals 16 residues. V was clipped by 3 bases and J by 6 bases, with 18 bases between them. Germline lookup yields CDR1 SGHTA and CDR2 FQGNSA.